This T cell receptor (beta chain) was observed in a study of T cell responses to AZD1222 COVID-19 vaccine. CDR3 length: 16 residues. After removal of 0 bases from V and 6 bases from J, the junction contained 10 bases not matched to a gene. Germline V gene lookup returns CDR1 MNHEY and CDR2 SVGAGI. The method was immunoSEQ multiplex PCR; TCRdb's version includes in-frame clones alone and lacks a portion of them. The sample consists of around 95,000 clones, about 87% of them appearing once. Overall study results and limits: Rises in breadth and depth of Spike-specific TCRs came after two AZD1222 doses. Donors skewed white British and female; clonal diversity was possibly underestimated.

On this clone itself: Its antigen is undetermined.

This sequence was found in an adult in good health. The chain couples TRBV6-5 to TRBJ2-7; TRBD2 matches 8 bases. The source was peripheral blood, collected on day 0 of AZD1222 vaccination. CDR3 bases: TGTGCCAGCAGTTACTCCCGAGCGGGAGAAGGGTTCGAGCAGTACTTC. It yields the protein CASSYSRAGEGFEQYF.